Presented here are 25 T cell receptor beta chains from one specimen sequenced in a study of blood T cell repertoires in COVID-19. Repertoires were generated with immunoSEQ multiplex PCR, while TCRdb's copy carries only in-frame clones and drops some. Counted here are about 190,000 clones, 70% to 85% occurring once; the ten biggest clones make up over 10%. What was sequenced was peripheral blood. The receptor set was obtained from a woman aged 45 to 65 with acute or convalescent COVID-19.

The CDR3 protein is CASSTYTGRDEQYF. The CDR3 bases are TGTGCCAGCAGCACCTATACAGGGCGGGACGAGCAGTACTTC. The V and J genes are TRBV7-2 and TRBJ2-7, with D tentatively TRBD1 (6 bases). This CDR3 is 14 amino acids long. From germline, CDR1 is SGHTA and CDR2 FQGNSA. V lost 5 bases, J lost 5 bases, and 16 bases lay in between.

The chain recombines TRBV19 with TRBJ1-2; 9 nucleotides match TRBD1. The CDR3 consists of 14 residues. Per the germline V gene, CDR1 is LNHDA and CDR2 is SQIVND (reference sequence). The V segment lost 5 bases and the J segment 8 bases; nucleotides outside the gene matches: 9. The CDR3 region has the DNA TGTGCCAGTAGTCCGGGACAGGGAACGGGGGGCTACACCTTC. Protein product: CASSPGQGTGGYTF.

This rearrangement joins TRBV2 to TRBJ1-3; D is unclear. Germline loops: CDR1 SNHLY, CDR2 FYNNEI. The CDR3 loop spans 15 amino acids. V was cut by 3 bases and J by 1 base, with 10 bases left in between. In DNA form, the CDR3 reads TGTGCCAGCAGTGAGCCCTGGCCGTCTGGAAACACCATATATTTT. Protein product: CASSEPWPSGNTIYF. The whole variable domain, remainder taken from reference TRBV2 and TRBJ1-3, is EPEVTQTPSHQVTQMGQEVILRCVPISNHLYFYWYRQILGQKVEFLVSFYNNEISEKSEIFDDQFSVERPDGSNFTLKIRSTKLEDSAMYFCASSEPWPSGNTIYFGEGSWLTVV.

J is TRBJ2-7 and V is TRBV6-5; 9 positions agree with TRBD2. The CDR3 sequence is 13 residues long. J was trimmed by 5 bases and V by 4 bases; bases with no gene match: 3. The germline gives CDR1 MNHEY, CDR2 SVGAGI. The CDR3: CASSWVAGDEQYF. CDR3 bases: TGTGCCAGCAGTTGGGTAGCGGGAGACGAGCAGTACTTC.

This clone occurred a few times. This CDR3 is also generated by other DNA sequences in the sample. The chain uses TRBV28 and TRBJ2-7; TRBD1 matches at 12 bases. The J segment lost 4 bases and the V segment lost 5 bases, leaving 9 bases of the junction unmatched. Germline CDR1 is MDHEN and CDR2 is SYDVKM. The CDR3 length is 16 residues. CDR3 region: CASSPAGTGGEYEQYF. The CDR3 region has the DNA TGTGCCAGCAGTCCCGCGGGGACAGGGGGCGAGTACGAGCAGTACTTC.

The chain joins TRBV21-1 to TRBJ1-2. TRBV21-1 is a listed pseudogene. This CDR3 has 16 residues. The CDR3 nucleotides are TGTGCCAGCAGCAAAGACCCCGGTGGGAGGAACTATGGCTACACCTTC. The encoded protein is CASSKDPGGRNYGYTF.

The chain couples TRBV30 to TRBJ2-7; 8 nucleotides agree with TRBD1. The CDR3 length is 13 residues. Trimming at V came to 5 bases and at J to 3 bases, leaving 6 bases not matched to a gene. CDR1 is GTSNPN, CDR2 SVGIG, per germline (reference sequence). The DNA for the CDR3 is TGTGCCTGGGGCAGGGGACAGGACTACGAGCAGTACTTC. Translation gives CAWGRGQDYEQYF.

This chain uses TRBV5-1 with TRBJ2-1, with no clear D. The length of the CDR3 is 17 residues. Germline loops: CDR1 SGHRS, CDR2 YFSETQ. V was shortened by 2 bases and J by 2 bases, with 17 bases between the two germline ends. CDR3 bases: TGCGCCAGCAGCTTTTCGCCGGGTCAATTCACCTACAATGAGCAGTTCTTC. Amino acid sequence: CASSFSPGQFTYNEQFF.

This clone was seen more than once but under ten times. The genes are TRBV7-9 and TRBJ2-5; the D gene is possibly TRBD1 (6 bases). V was trimmed by 2 bases and J by 7 bases, leaving 11 bases between them. The CDR3 extends over 13 amino acids. CDR1 and CDR2 (germline): SEHNR, FQNEAQ (reference sequence). CDR3 amino acids: CASSLQGLGTQYF. CDR3 in DNA: TGTGCCAGCAGCTTACAGGGGCTTGGGACCCAGTACTTC.

This chain connects TRBV19 to TRBJ1-2, with a weak D call TRBD1 (6 bases). Germline loops: CDR1 LNHDA, CDR2 SQIVND (reference sequence). CDR3 length equals 15 residues. V shed 5 bases and J shed 10 bases, with 23 bases lying between them. This CDR3 is CASSPKDRLVLYYTF. DNA of the CDR3: TGTGCCAGTAGTCCTAAGGACAGACTCGTTCTTTACTACACCTTC.

The J gene is TRBJ2-1, the V gene TRBV5-1; D might be TRBD2 (6 bases). Germline loops: CDR1 SGHRS, CDR2 YFSETQ. Trimming took off 0 bases at V and 6 bases at J, with 13 bases between the two ends. The CDR3 loop spans 15 amino acids. CDR3 coding DNA: TGCGCCAGCAGCTTGGGGACGGGAGTCTCCAATGAGCAGTTCTTC. Translating it yields CASSLGTGVSNEQFF.

V usage is TRBV19 and J usage is TRBJ1-1, with a tentative D call TRBD1 (6 bases). The V and J ends lost 9 bases and 1 base respectively, with 21 bases between them. This CDR3 region has 16 residues. Germline V gene lookup returns CDR1 LNHDA and CDR2 SQIVND (reference sequence). The CDR3 here is CASRYREGAGNTEAFF. CDR3 nucleotide sequence: TGTGCCAGCCGTTACAGGGAAGGTGCTGGGAACACTGAAGCTTTCTTT.

The chain is built from TRBV1 and TRBJ2-1; TRBD2 is the table's D call and was not checked against the DNA. TRBV1 is tagged as a pseudogene. The CDR3 has 18 amino acids. CDR3 sequence reads: CTSSPRTSGRASYNEQFF. For the CDR3, the DNA is TGCACCAGCAGCCCAAGGACTAGCGGGAGGGCTAGCTACAATGAGCAGTTCTTC.

The CDR3 region has the DNA TGTGCCAGCAGCCTTGAGGGGGGGTATAAGGCCCAGCATTTT. Protein product: CASSLEGGYKAQHF. The V and J genes are TRBV7-2 and TRBJ1-5, with D tentatively TRBD1 (6 bases). Trimming pared 5 bases from V and 11 bases from J, leaving 19 bases between. Germline values: CDR1 SGHTA, CDR2 FQGNSA. The CDR3 runs 14 residues.

J is TRBJ1-5 and V is TRBV28, with 8 nucleotides matching TRBD1. Looked up from germline, CDR1 is MDHEN and CDR2 is SYDVKM. The junction had 12 bases not matched to a gene; V was cut back by 4 bases and J by 7 bases. The CDR3 has 16 residues. The DNA for the CDR3 is TGTGCCAGCAGTTCCTTGTCCGGGACAGGCGGCCAGCCCCAGCATTTT. Protein product: CASSSLSGTGGQPQHF.

The genes are TRBV14 and TRBJ2-1; 13 bases agree with TRBD2. This CDR3 has 22 residues. The germline V gene encodes CDR1 SGHDN and CDR2 FVKESK. J gave up 1 base and V 0 bases, and 15 bases lay outside the gene matches. The DNA of the CDR3 is TGTGCCAGCAGCCAAGAAGTCCCCCCGGGACTAGCGGGGATTGTATCCTACAATGAGCAGTTCTTC. Encoded protein: CASSQEVPPGLAGIVSYNEQFF. Filled out from reference TRBV14 and TRBJ2-1, the complete variable domain reads EAGVTQFPSHSVIEKGQTVTLRCDPISGHDNLYWYRRVMGKEIKFLLHFVKESKQDESGMPNNRFLAERTGGTYSTLKVQPAELEDSGVYFCASSQEVPPGLAGIVSYNEQFFGPGTRLTVL.

This chain joins TRBV10-1 and TRBJ2-4; D possibly corresponds to TRBD1 (6 bases). The V gene lost 3 bases and the J gene lost 2 bases, with 20 bases spanning the gap. Germline loops: CDR1 WNHNN, CDR2 SYGVQD (reference sequence). CDR3 length: 18 residues. CDR3 loop: CASSEWTSGDVSKNIQYF. In DNA, the CDR3 is TGCGCCAGCAGTGAATGGACTTCAGGGGATGTGTCCAAAAACATTCAGTACTTC.

The chain links TRBV5-1 to TRBJ1-1; 8 bases fit TRBD1. Per the germline V gene, CDR1 is SGHRS and CDR2 is YFSETQ. This CDR3 region has 17 residues. With V trimmed by 5 bases and J by 3 bases, 15 bases remained unmatched. The CDR3 sequence is CASRYTGGVAGDTEAFF. For the CDR3, the DNA is TGCGCCAGCAGATATACAGGGGGAGTAGCGGGCGACACTGAAGCTTTCTTT.

V usage is TRBV12-3 or TRBV12-4 and J usage is TRBJ1-2; D is undetermined. CDR3 length equals 13 residues. Between the trimmed V and J ends, which lost 7 bases and 6 bases, there was a span of 15 bases. This CDR3 is CASTIPPTNGYTF. The CDR3 DNA is TGTGCCAGCACCATCCCCCCCACTAATGGCTACACCTTC.

This clone has a single count. This chain connects TRBV10-3 to TRBJ2-3; 8 bases are a match to TRBD2. Germline CDR1 is ENHRY and CDR2 is SYGVKD. J gave up 4 bases and V 2 bases, and 2 bases lay outside the gene matches. CDR3 size: 14 residues. The CDR3 sequence is CAISEPLAADTQYF. The CDR3 DNA reads TGTGCCATCAGTGAGCCACTAGCGGCAGATACGCAGTATTTT.

The rearrangement joins TRBV5-1 to TRBJ2-4, with D possibly TRBD1 on 7 matching bases. Deletions cut 5 bases from V and 8 bases from J, with 11 bases between. The CDR3 contains 12 residues. CDR1 and CDR2 (germline): SGHRS, YFSETQ. CDR3 sequence: CASREGADIQYF. The CDR3 DNA sequence: TGCGCCAGCAGGGAGGGGGCAGACATTCAGTACTTC. The whole variable domain, filled in from reference TRBV5-1 and TRBJ2-4, reads KAGVTQTPRYLIKTRGQQVTLSCSPISGHRSVSWYQQTPGQGLQFLFEYFSETQRNKGNFPGRFSGRQFSNSRSEMNVSTLELGDSALYLCASREGADIQYFGAGTRLSVL.

The chain carries TRBV19 and TRBJ2-3, with TRBD2 matching 14 bases. With 7 bases clipped from V and 4 bases from J, the junction kept 4 bases outside the gene matches. This CDR3 contains 15 residues. The germline V gene encodes CDR1 LNHDA and CDR2 SQIVND (reference sequence). The CDR3 spells CASIGTSGSPDTQYF. The DNA for the CDR3 is TGTGCCAGTATAGGGACTAGCGGGAGCCCAGATACGCAGTATTTT.

CDR3 sequence: CASRPPRGQGSYEQYF. The CDR3 bases are TGTGCCAGCAGACCTCCCAGGGGACAGGGTTCCTACGAGCAGTACTTC. The rearrangement links TRBV28 to TRBJ2-7; 9 bases map to TRBD1. Trimming cost V 6 bases and J 1 base; bases outside gene matches: 10. The germline CDR1 and CDR2 sequences are MDHEN and SYDVKM. The CDR3 consists of 16 residues.

This chain uses TRBV7-2 with TRBJ2-7; possible D gene TRBD2, 6 bases. The CDR3 covers 14 residues. Germline lookup yields CDR1 SGHTA and CDR2 FQGNSA. The V end lost 1 base, the J end lost 6 bases, and 13 bases lay between the germline ends. The CDR3 sequence: CASSLGRGGTEQYF. CDR3 bases: TGTGCCAGCAGCTTAGGGAGGGGCGGTACCGAGCAGTACTTC.

The J gene is TRBJ2-5, the V gene TRBV10-3; D remains ambiguous. Between the trimmed V and J ends, which lost 6 bases and 3 bases, there was a span of 2 bases. Germline V CDR1 and CDR2: ENHRY, SYGVKD. The CDR3 extends over 10 amino acids. CDR3 nucleotides: TGTGCCATCAGCGAAGAGACCCAGTACTTC. Translated, it gives CAISEETQYF.